The following is a T cell receptor beta chain sequence with its context. Allocation to cohorts depended on clinical history reported by the participants. Within 2 weeks before study entry, exposed participants met a COVID-19 case. Clones were sequenced by immunoSEQ multiplex PCR, and TCRdb holds only the in-frame ones, with some missing. The table records about 250,000 clones, approximately 83% of them present only once. These data are taken from a study of blood T cell repertoires in COVID-19. Study-wide background: T cells, B-cell-depleted T cells, or PBMCs provided the cDNA or gDNA that served as material.

CDR1 is SGHAT, CDR2 FQNNGV, per germline. This CDR3 has 12 residues. V lost 6 bases and J lost 7, with 13 bases in between. Sequencing was performed on PBMCs or T cells enriched from blood (not recorded which). This chain links TRBV11-2 with TRBJ2-7, with a weak D call TRBD1 (6 bases). This clonotype originated in a woman in her thirties or forties who had been exposed to COVID-19. CDR3 DNA: TGTGCCAGCAGTCCGGACAGTGGAGAGCAGTACTTC. Its translation: CASSPDSGEQYF.